Detailed here is one TCR beta chain. In its sample, this clonotype was seen many times. This clone's antigen is unknown. No base quality information exists; no much larger clone differs at one position. The data were obtained in a study of Graves' ophthalmopathy and Graves' hyperthyroidism (dated by TCRdb to the late 2010s). At the level of the whole study: Peripheral blood was collected before any treatment was given, at the time of initial diagnosis. The study used signatures of the TCR beta repertoire to tell Graves' ophthalmopathy apart from Graves' hyperthyroidism and to predict which patients would progress to ophthalmopathy. In total, 120 to 150 blood samples were TCR-sequenced: around 42 ophthalmopathy, under 80 hyperthyroidism and about 17 hyperthyroidism-to-ophthalmopathy patients. To explore V-J signatures that distinguish ophthalmopathy from hyperthyroidism, a discovery set of 90 to 100 patients was enrolled, made up of 43 with ophthalmopathy and some 60 with stable hyperthyroidism. For independent validation, a separate cohort was made up of 18 hyperthyroidism patients plus 17 patients who later progressed from hyperthyroidism to ophthalmopathy. In roughly 6 hyperthyroidism patients, the T-cell repertoire of thyroid tissue was compared with the T-cell repertoire of blood. Following sampling, methimazole starting at 30 mg daily was administered to hyperthyroidism patients, and high-dose intravenous methylprednisolone was administered to ophthalmopathy patients. General conclusions and limits of the study: Most expanded thyroid clonotypes with frequency above 0.001 were also detected in blood, suggesting blood repertoires may reflect the thyroid immune response. Sample size was not predetermined statistically, and investigators were not blinded to group allocation. In cross-validation, the 13-signature model distinguished ophthalmopathy from stable hyperthyroidism with about 88% sensitivity and about 84% specificity, and in the test set the corresponding values were approximately 80% and 68%. In validation, the model predicted ophthalmopathy progression with 70.59% sensitivity and approximately 78% specificity; some 13 predicted patients were CT-confirmed with GO in a median of about 7.1 months.

The germline V gene specifies SQVTM as CDR1 and ANQGSEA as CDR2. The CDR3 sequence holds 12 residues, the cysteine and phenylalanine included. The kept DNA is CDR3 alone, 36 bases in frame from the first base. V and J are trimmed by 7 bases and 2 bases, and the gene matches miss 4 bases of the junction. For repertoire sequencing, the TCR beta CDR3 regions were amplified from RNA transcripts. The first round of RT-PCR was done with HTBI primers and the Qiagen OneStep RT-PCR kit, and was followed by a second round of multiplex PCR, then size selection and purification. Libraries were sequenced paired-end with 100 bp reads on an Illumina HiSeq2000. On the authors' methods: SOAPnuke was used for read processing, and reads with adapters, uncalled bases, a mean Phred below 15, or no exact constant-primer or identifier match were discarded. COPE v1.2.5 was used to merge high-quality paired reads. Each unique nucleotide sequence was defined as a clonotype, and clonotypes were aligned to IMGT TRB V, D and J references with MiTCR v1.1. Only V-J combinations with frequency above 0.0001 were analysed, covering 99.2% of repertoires. For each V-J combination, a TCR clonal expansion and chaos score was defined as F50 clonal expansion divided by the chaos observed in the TCRdist matrix. Welch's t-statistics and random forest were used to reduce the features to approximately 13 V-J combinations, which were then used as input to a naive Bayes classifier. Thyroid-blood repertoire similarity was quantified with the Morisita-Horn index. The raw public data were reprocessed by TCRdb itself: fastp quality trimming at Q25, MiXCR clonotype calling, in-frame beta chains only. Every CDR3 protein is listed once, alongside the most common genes and DNA of its rows. The V and J calls reflect TCRdb's pipeline rather than the authors' work. This sample has around 340,000 distinct CDR3 sequences in its table, and about a sixth of those were observed once. The leading ten clones occupy around 12% of the sample.

Ophthalmopathy patients were characterized by moderately to severely active disease, a Clinical Activity Score of at least 3, a NOSPECS grade of at least 4, and a disease duration under 3 months. Patients with other autoimmune diseases, uncontrolled infections, pregnancy or lactation were excluded. Diagnosis was based on clinical symptoms, serum thyroxine, TRAb, thyroid ultrasound and orbital computed tomography. PBMCs were isolated from about 9.2 ml of fresh peripheral blood by Ficoll-Paque density gradient centrifugation. Total RNA was extracted with Trizol reagent and quality-checked on an Agilent 2100 Bioanalyzer.

This sequence was found in an adult man with Graves' ophthalmopathy. The sequenced sample was peripheral blood. The V gene is TRBV29-1 and the J gene is TRBJ2-7; 8 of the junction bases match TRBD2. In nucleotide form, the sequence is TGCAGCGCGGGGGGGGGGCCCTACGAGCAGTACTTC. Its translation reads: CSAGGGPYEQYF.